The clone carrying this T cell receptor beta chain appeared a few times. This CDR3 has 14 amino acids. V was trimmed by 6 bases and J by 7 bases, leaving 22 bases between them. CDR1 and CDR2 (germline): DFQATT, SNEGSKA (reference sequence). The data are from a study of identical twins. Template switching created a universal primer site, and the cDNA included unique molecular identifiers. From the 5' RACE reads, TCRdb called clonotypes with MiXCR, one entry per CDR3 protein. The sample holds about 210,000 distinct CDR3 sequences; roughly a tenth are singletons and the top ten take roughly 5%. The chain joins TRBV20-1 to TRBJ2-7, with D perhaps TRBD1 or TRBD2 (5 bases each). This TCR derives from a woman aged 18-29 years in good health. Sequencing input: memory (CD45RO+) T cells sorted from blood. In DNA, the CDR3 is TGCAGTGCAGGGACGCCAATCGGACAATTTGAGCAGTACTTC. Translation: CSAGTPIGQFEQYF.